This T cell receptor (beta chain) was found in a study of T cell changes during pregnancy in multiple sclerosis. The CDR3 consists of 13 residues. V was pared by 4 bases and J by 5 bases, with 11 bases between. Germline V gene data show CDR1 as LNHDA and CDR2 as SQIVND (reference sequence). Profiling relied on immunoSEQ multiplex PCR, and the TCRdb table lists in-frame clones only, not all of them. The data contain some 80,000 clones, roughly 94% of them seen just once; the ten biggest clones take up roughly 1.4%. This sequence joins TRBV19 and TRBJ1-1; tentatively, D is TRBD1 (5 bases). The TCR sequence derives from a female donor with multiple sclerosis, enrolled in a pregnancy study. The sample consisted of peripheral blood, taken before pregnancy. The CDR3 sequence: CASSTSQGTEAFF. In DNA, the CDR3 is TGTGCCAGTAGTACCTCCCAGGGTACTGAAGCTTTCTTT.